The present T cell receptor (beta chain) was sequenced within a study of blood T cell repertoires in COVID-19. As for the study in general: Samples came from the United States, Italy and Spain, spanning acute and convalescent COVID-19.

V lost 0 bases to trimming and J lost 4 bases, with 12 bases between them. The germline gives CDR1 LGHDT, CDR2 YNNKEL (reference sequence). CDR3 length equals 15 residues. Seattle patients were enrolled during active infection and followed longitudinally. This clone was seen just once. Original processing notes: Nucleated cell number was recorded as an estimate derived from reference gene primer amplification. Profiling relied on immunoSEQ multiplex PCR, and the TCRdb table lists in-frame clones only, not all of them. That table gives V, J and clone size, and the DNA gave D and trimming. The table shows 300,000 to 350,000 clones, with about nine tenths occurring only once.

The sequence was obtained from a man in his thirties or forties with COVID-19, enrolled during active disease. The sample taken for sequencing was peripheral blood. This chain joins TRBV3-1 (or the pseudogene TRBV3-2) and TRBJ1-1; maybe TRBD1 (5 bases). The CDR3 DNA sequence: TGTGCCAGCAGCCAAGAATTCGGGGGAATCACTGAAGCTTTCTTT. It is translated as CASSQEFGGITEAFF.